A selection of T cell receptor beta chains follows, all from one sample in a study of tissue T cells after allogeneic stem cell transplantation. Using immunoSEQ multiplex PCR, the repertoire was profiled, and TCRdb retains in-frame clones only, with some absent. This table has approximately 4,900 clones, nearly 70% appearing once. The material sequenced was tissue from the colon, taken at autopsy. These receptor sequences come from a female donor aged 60 or older with lung cancer. Both conserved end residues are part of each CDR3. D genes are given only for firm matches. Rows give clone size only sometimes, using once, few, many, or a class for an expanded clone.

J: TRBJ2-5; V: TRBV11-2; size: few; D: .; CDR3: CASSLGGRRKETQYF; DNA: TGTGCCAGCAGCTTAGGGGGCAGGCGGAAAGAGACCCAGTACTTC
J: TRBJ2-6; V: TRBV6-6; size: .; D: .; CDR3: CASSKPSSGANVLTF; DNA: TGTGCCAGCAGCAAACCATCCTCTGGGGCCAACGTCCTGACTTTC
J: TRBJ1-4; V: TRBV2; size: .; D: TRBD1; CDR3: CASRQGGEKLFF; DNA: TGTGCCAGCAGGCAGGGGGGCGAAAAACTGTTTTTT
J: TRBJ2-5; V: TRBV27; size: few; D: .; CDR3: CASSSHSALMETQYF; DNA: TGTGCCAGCTCGAGCCATAGTGCCCTGATGGAGACCCAGTACTTC
J: TRBJ2-3; V: TRBV15; size: .; D: TRBD2; CDR3: CATRGLAGRADTQYF; DNA: TGTGCCACGAGGGGACTAGCGGGAAGGGCAGATACGCAGTATTTT
J: TRBJ1-1; V: TRBV7-8; size: .; D: .; CDR3: CASRRDYTNTEAFF; DNA: TGTGCCAGCAGGAGGGACTACACGAACACTGAAGCTTTCTTT
J: TRBJ2-5; V: TRBV30; size: .; D: TRBD2; CDR3: CAWNSPGLAQETQYF; DNA: TGTGCCTGGAACTCCCCGGGACTAGCTCAAGAGACCCAGTACTTC
J: TRBJ2-7; V: TRBV20-1; size: .; D: .; CDR3: CSASPGSPRVEQYF; DNA: TGCAGTGCTAGTCCCGGGAGTCCCAGGGTCGAGCAGTACTTC
J: TRBJ1-2; V: TRBV18; size: .; D: TRBD1; CDR3: CASSRVGTGANYGYTF; DNA: TGTGCCAGCTCACGGGTTGGGACAGGAGCTAACTATGGCTACACCTTC
J: TRBJ1-1; V: TRBV7-2; size: .; D: .; CDR3: CASSPDTLNTEAFF; DNA: TGTGCCAGCAGTCCGGACACACTGAACACTGAAGCTTTCTTT
J: TRBJ1-4; V: TRBV5-5; size: .; D: .; CDR3: CASSLVQGNEKLFF; DNA: TGTGCCAGCAGCTTGGTCCAGGGTAATGAAAAACTGTTTTTT
J: TRBJ2-3; V: TRBV5-1; size: .; D: TRBD2; CDR3: CASSPRAGVMMDTQYF; DNA: TGCGCCAGCAGCCCAAGGGCGGGAGTAATGATGGATACGCAGTATTTT
J: TRBJ1-1; V: TRBV5-1; size: .; D: .; CDR3: CASSFRGNTEAFF; DNA: TGCGCCAGCAGCTTTAGAGGGAACACTGAAGCTTTCTTT
J: TRBJ2-1; V: TRBV4-3; size: .; D: .; CDR3: CASSHQATGVSYNEQFF; DNA: TGCGCCAGCAGCCATCAGGCTACGGGGGTCTCCTACAATGAGCAGTTCTTC
J: TRBJ1-2; V: TRBV9; size: .; D: .; CDR3: CASSVAPGEGSNYGYTF; DNA: TGTGCCAGCAGCGTAGCGCCCGGCGAGGGAAGTAACTATGGCTACACCTTC
J: TRBJ2-7; V: TRBV13; size: .; D: TRBD2; CDR3: CASSRVGLAGRSNEQYF; DNA: TGTGCCAGCAGCCGTGTCGGACTAGCGGGAAGGTCCAACGAGCAGTACTTC
J: TRBJ2-1; V: TRBV7-2; size: .; D: TRBD1; CDR3: CASSLRDRGSYNEQFF; DNA: TGTGCCAGCAGCTTAAGGGACAGGGGTTCCTACAATGAGCAGTTCTTC
J: TRBJ2-1; V: TRBV10-2; size: .; D: TRBD2; CDR3: CASSEFTSGSDEQFF; DNA: TGCGCCAGCAGTGAGTTTACTAGCGGGAGCGATGAGCAGTTCTTC
J: TRBJ1-5; V: TRBV28; size: .; D: TRBD1; CDR3: CASSFEGARNQPQHF; DNA: TGTGCCAGCAGTTTTGAGGGGGCGCGTAATCAGCCCCAGCATTTT
J: TRBJ1-1; V: TRBV7-2; size: .; D: TRBD1; CDR3: CASSLERGVGTVEAFF; DNA: TGTGCCAGCAGCTTAGAAAGGGGCGTCGGGACAGTTGAAGCTTTCTTT
J: TRBJ1-2; V: TRBV27; size: .; D: TRBD1; CDR3: CASGDPGGVGGYTF; DNA: TGTGCCAGCGGGGACCCAGGGGGCGTGGGTGGCTACACCTTC
J: TRBJ2-2; V: TRBV19; size: few; D: .; CDR3: CASRPSGTPYTGELFF; DNA: TGTGCCAGTAGACCCTCCGGGACACCCTACACCGGGGAGCTGTTTTTT
J: TRBJ1-5; V: TRBV12-3/TRBV12-4; size: .; D: .; CDR3: CASSRGDQPQHF; DNA: TGTGCCAGCAGCCGCGGGGATCAGCCCCAGCATTTT
J: TRBJ1-3; V: TRBV7-6; size: .; D: .; CDR3: CASSSSGRSSGNTIYF; DNA: TGTGCCAGCAGCTCTAGCGGACGTAGCTCTGGAAACACCATATATTTT
J: TRBJ1-5; V: TRBV19; size: .; D: TRBD1; CDR3: CASPTGSGNQPQHF; DNA: TGTGCCAGCCCGACAGGGAGCGGCAATCAGCCCCAGCATTTT
J: TRBJ2-3; V: TRBV2; size: .; D: .; CDR3: CASSMMDTQYF; DNA: TGTGCCAGCAGTATGATGGATACGCAGTATTTT
J: TRBJ2-5; V: TRBV7-9; size: .; D: .; CDR3: CASSTQGRQETQYF; DNA: TGTGCCAGCAGCACACAGGGACGCCAAGAGACCCAGTACTTC
J: TRBJ2-2; V: TRBV2; size: .; D: .; CDR3: CASSSLGLGELFF; DNA: TGTGCCAGCAGCTCTCTCGGGCTAGGGGAGCTGTTTTTT
J: TRBJ1-3; V: TRBV3-1/TRBV3-2; size: .; D: .; CDR3: CASSPSYGGPGNTIYF; DNA: TGTGCCAGCAGCCCATCCTATGGGGGGCCTGGAAACACCATATATTTT
J: TRBJ1-1; V: TRBV2; size: large; D: .; CDR3: CAGSDGLNTEAFF; DNA: TGTGCCGGAAGCGACGGTCTAAACACTGAAGCTTTCTTT
J: TRBJ2-3; V: TRBV4-2; size: .; D: TRBD1; CDR3: CASSPRTGDTQYF; DNA: TGTGCCAGCAGCCCTCGGACAGGAGATACGCAGTATTTT
J: TRBJ1-1; V: TRBV19; size: .; D: .; CDR3: CASTKSGRLNTEAFF; DNA: TGTGCCAGTACCAAATCGGGACGTCTGAACACTGAAGCTTTCTTT
J: TRBJ1-6; V: TRBV7-2; size: once; D: .; CDR3: CASSLVGGLGSPLHF; DNA: TGTGCCAGCAGCTTAGTTGGGGGATTGGGATCACCCCTCCACTTT
J: TRBJ2-7; V: TRBV7-3; size: .; D: .; CDR3: CASSLGPAVNYEQYF; DNA: TGTGCCAGCAGCTTGGGGCCGGCAGTGAACTACGAGCAGTACTTC
J: TRBJ2-2; V: TRBV7-2; size: .; D: .; CDR3: CASSLVQSVGELFF; DNA: TGTGCCAGCAGCTTGGTCCAGTCGGTCGGGGAGCTGTTTTTT
J: TRBJ2-7; V: TRBV7-6; size: .; D: .; CDR3: CASSLNSRGVSYEQYF; DNA: TGTGCCAGCAGCTTAAATAGCAGGGGGGTATCCTACGAGCAGTACTTC
J: TRBJ1-2; V: TRBV7-2; size: once; D: .; CDR3: CASSLVSGPGTVEGYTF; DNA: TGTGCCAGCAGCTTAGTTTCAGGGCCCGGGACGGTGGAAGGCTACACCTTC
J: TRBJ2-5; V: TRBV4-2; size: once; D: .; CDR3: CASSQVGGSETQYF; DNA: TGTGCCAGCAGCCAAGTTGGGGGGTCGGAGACCCAGTACTTC
J: TRBJ1-2; V: TRBV30; size: once; D: TRBD1; CDR3: CAWSDPGQVGYGYTF; DNA: TGTGCCTGGAGTGACCCGGGACAGGTTGGATATGGCTACACCTTC
J: TRBJ2-2; V: TRBV2; size: .; D: TRBD1; CDR3: CASSPKTGGNTGELFF; DNA: TGTGCCAGCAGTCCGAAAACAGGGGGAAACACCGGGGAGCTGTTTTTT
J: TRBJ1-2; V: TRBV7-9; size: .; D: .; CDR3: CASSLVGRKTYGYTF; DNA: TGTGCCAGCAGCTTAGTGGGACGGAAAACCTATGGCTACACCTTC
J: TRBJ2-5; V: TRBV11-3; size: .; D: .; CDR3: CASSDQGYQETQYF; DNA: TGTGCCAGCAGCGATCAGGGTTACCAAGAGACCCAGTACTTC
J: TRBJ1-1; V: TRBV7-3; size: few; D: TRBD1; CDR3: CASSGGQAHTKAFF; DNA: TGTGCCAGCAGTGGGGGACAGGCCCATACAAAAGCTTTCTTT
J: TRBJ1-3; V: TRBV19; size: .; D: .; CDR3: CASSIGRRSSGNTIYF; DNA: TGTGCCAGTAGTATAGGCCGGAGGAGCTCTGGAAACACCATATATTTT
J: TRBJ1-6; V: TRBV3-1/TRBV3-2; size: .; D: .; CDR3: CASSLGQNNSPLHF; DNA: TGTGCCAGCAGCCTAGGACAGAATAATTCACCCCTCCACTTT
J: TRBJ1-4; V: TRBV30; size: few; D: TRBD1; CDR3: CAWSGQGREKLFF; DNA: TGTGCCTGGAGTGGACAGGGTAGGGAAAAACTGTTTTTT
J: TRBJ2-3; V: TRBV9; size: .; D: .; CDR3: CASSVSSGSTDTQYF; DNA: TGTGCCAGCAGCGTAAGTAGCGGTAGCACAGATACGCAGTATTTT
J: TRBJ1-4; V: TRBV7-9; size: .; D: .; CDR3: CASSLRDTDEKLFF; DNA: TGTGCCAGCAGCCTAAGGGACACCGATGAAAAACTGTTTTTT
J: TRBJ1-2; V: TRBV30; size: .; D: .; CDR3: CAWTAYSDYGYTF; DNA: TGTGCCTGGACTGCATATAGTGACTATGGCTACACCTTC
J: TRBJ2-5; V: TRBV19; size: .; D: TRBD1; CDR3: CASSGTGGGQETQYF; DNA: TGTGCCAGTAGTGGGACAGGGGGGGGGCAAGAGACCCAGTACTTC
J: TRBJ2-3; V: TRBV25-1; size: .; D: TRBD2; CDR3: CASSEGGRGTQYF; DNA: TGTGCCAGCAGTGAAGGAGGGAGGGGTACGCAGTATTTT
J: TRBJ1-2; V: TRBV30; size: .; D: .; CDR3: CAWSVLGSGGGYGYTF; DNA: TGTGCCTGGAGCGTGTTAGGTTCCGGGGGAGGCTATGGCTACACCTTC
J: TRBJ2-1; V: TRBV2; size: .; D: TRBD2; CDR3: CASSITIAGGFSLNEQFF; DNA: TGTGCCAGCTCCATAACGATAGCGGGAGGGTTTTCCCTCAATGAGCAGTTCTTC